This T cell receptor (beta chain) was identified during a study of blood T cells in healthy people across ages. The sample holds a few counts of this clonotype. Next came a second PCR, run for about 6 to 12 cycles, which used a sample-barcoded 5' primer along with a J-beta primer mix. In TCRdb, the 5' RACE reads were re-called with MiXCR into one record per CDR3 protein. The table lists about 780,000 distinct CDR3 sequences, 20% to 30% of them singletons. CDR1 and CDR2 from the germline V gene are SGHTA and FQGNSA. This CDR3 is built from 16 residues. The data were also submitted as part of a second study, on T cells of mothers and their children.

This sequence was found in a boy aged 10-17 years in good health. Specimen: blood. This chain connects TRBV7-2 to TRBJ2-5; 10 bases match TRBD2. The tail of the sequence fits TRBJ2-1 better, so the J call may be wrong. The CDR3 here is CASSLRSGGADYEQFF. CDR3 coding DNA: TGTGCCAGCAGCTTACGGAGCGGGGGGGCCGACTATGAGCAGTTCTTC.